This T cell receptor (beta chain) was captured in a study of cytomegalovirus exposure and HLA in healthy donors. Germline V gene data show CDR1 as LGHNA and CDR2 as YSLEER. The CDR3 is 21 residues long. The junction had 17 bases not matched to a gene; V was cut back by 0 bases and J by 1 base. Use of 60 Vbeta and 13 Jbeta primers characterized the PCR. TCRdb's table, derived via immunoSEQ multiplex PCR, lists solely in-frame clones and lacks some. The data contain under 200,000 clones, more than 75% of them seen just once; the ten biggest clones take up 3.4%. Regarding this clone: The antigen is not known.

Study-wide findings and caveats: An observed cluster of highly shared sequence variants was recorded as a likely sequencing artifact. Immune exposure information available was restricted to CMV serostatus.

This receptor was taken from a man between 35 and 55 years old in good health and CMV-seropositive. This chain joins TRBV4-3 and TRBJ2-1, with TRBD2 matching 8 bases. Sequences were obtained from PBMCs. CDR3 nucleotides: TGCGCCAGCAGCCAAGATCATTCCCCGGGACTAGTCATCGGATCCTACAATGAGCAGTTCTTC. Translated, it gives CASSQDHSPGLVIGSYNEQFF.